The present T cell receptor beta chain was sequenced within a study of metastatic and nonmetastatic thyroid tumors. TCRdb re-analyzed the PCR reads using MiXCR. The sample yields about 42,000 clones, 9.5% to 13% seen once. Patients were all untreated before their thyroid surgery. This clone was detected ten times or more. The source of this sequence is a male donor with papillary thyroid cancer or a benign thyroid nodule (not recorded which). Some clones in this sample may be carry-over from other donors' samples. The sequencing sample was made of blood.

CDR3 DNA sequence: TGTGCCATCAGTGAAGACGAGTTCTCCTACGAGCAGTACTTC. Amino acid sequence: CAISEDEFSYEQYF. The V call is TRBV10-3, the J call TRBJ2-7, with D unclear. Germline V gene lookup returns CDR1 ENHRY and CDR2 SYGVKD. The CDR3 length is 14 residues. Trimming took 3 bases from V and 0 from J, leaving 9 bases between them.